This is a list of T cell receptor beta chains from one sample in a study of CD8 T cells in Susac syndrome. TCRdb re-called the immunoSEQ multiplex PCR reads through MiXCR, storing one row per CDR3 protein. Of some 210,000 distinct CDR3 sequences listed, approximately 94% were seen once; the top ten hold 0.15% to 0.2%. Sequences were obtained from CD4+ T cells from PBMCs. The receptors derive from a human donor with Susac syndrome. CDR3s include the opening cysteine and the closing phenylalanine or tryptophan. Each record gives: J gene, D gene, V gene, CDR3 protein. A D gene is named only where the DNA matches it firmly.

TRBJ2-6	.	TRBV19	CASKKGEGAGANVLTF
TRBJ1-1	.	TRBV28	CASSSNLQGLNTEAFF
TRBJ2-2	.	TRBV11-2	CASSLGTARGGELFF
TRBJ1-1	.	TRBV20-1	CSARQGNTEAFF
TRBJ1-1	.	TRBV10-3	CAITETGTNTEAFF
TRBJ1-4	.	TRBV28	CASTRQAPTNEKLFF
TRBJ2-5	.	TRBV18	CASSPGDQETQYF
TRBJ2-5	.	TRBV7-2	CASSLPVDGTQYF
TRBJ2-3	TRBD1	TRBV28	CASRPTGEVGTDTQYF
TRBJ1-1	.	TRBV5-1	CASSLDTGRMNTEAFF
TRBJ1-4	.	TRBV19	CASSIGGTTNEKLFF
TRBJ2-1	.	TRBV30	CAWSAKRRDNEQFF
TRBJ2-1	.	TRBV20-1	CSARDFRGMERGVQFF
TRBJ1-1	.	TRBV4-3	CASSPTQLGNTEAFF
TRBJ2-7	TRBD1	TRBV6-2/TRBV6-3	CASSSRQGAYEQYF
TRBJ1-1	.	TRBV9	CASSAVTVSEAFF
TRBJ1-5	TRBD1	TRBV19	CASSIIGQGSLNQPQHF
TRBJ1-5	TRBD1	TRBV27	CASSDGGTGLNQPQHF
TRBJ1-6	.	TRBV15	CATSRGETGVAPLHF
TRBJ2-2	.	TRBV18	CASSPRETGELFF
TRBJ2-7	TRBD1	TRBV6-6	CASMLTGGSYEQYF
TRBJ2-1	TRBD2	TRBV7-8	CASSLQWMTRGLARYNEQFF
TRBJ1-1	.	TRBV6-6	CASSYEGMNTEAFF
TRBJ1-2	.	TRBV20-1	CSARRGDYGYTF
TRBJ2-1	.	TRBV6-5	CASTSLQVQFF
TRBJ1-2	.	TRBV20-1	CSAIFGQAYGYTF
TRBJ2-7	.	TRBV29-1	CSVAGQASYEQYF
TRBJ1-5	.	TRBV6-1	CASSRFQGYQPQHF
TRBJ2-3	.	TRBV5-1	CASSFQLGLGEDTQYF
TRBJ2-2	.	TRBV29-1	CSVNLGPGELFF
TRBJ2-4	TRBD1	TRBV3-1	CASSDRGGIAKNIQYF
TRBJ2-2	.	TRBV18	CASSPLGVGGELFF
TRBJ2-2	.	TRBV5-1	CASSLESSGELFF
TRBJ1-4	TRBD1	TRBV6-5	CASSYTGARDEKLFF
TRBJ2-7	TRBD2	TRBV30	CAWSVGLAGGYEQYF
TRBJ1-6	.	TRBV12-3/TRBV12-4	CASTMVPGNSPLHF
TRBJ2-7	.	TRBV6-2/TRBV6-3	CASSSLGLGEQYF
TRBJ1-3	.	TRBV7-2	CASSSLWGAGNTIYF
TRBJ1-6	.	TRBV4-2	CASSQGSLGSPLHF
TRBJ1-6	.	TRBV7-2	CASSTSGPGDSPLHF
TRBJ1-2	.	TRBV20-1	CSAATGSASGGYTF
TRBJ1-6	.	TRBV20-1	CSANRAGASPLHF
TRBJ2-1	TRBD2	TRBV30	CAWSSRAGGSSYNEQFF
TRBJ1-5	TRBD1	TRBV12-5	CASGRDSLNQPQHF
TRBJ1-6	TRBD1	TRBV20-1	CSAGQAYNSPLHF
TRBJ2-7	.	TRBV4-3	CASSQDWAGEQYF